One sample yielded the 2 T cell receptor beta chains listed below, sequenced in a study. TCRdb analysed the 5' RACE reads with MiXCR anew, one entry per CDR3 protein. The table has roughly 69,000 distinct CDR3 sequences, around a fifth seen once. Sequences were obtained from memory CD4+ T cells sorted from a lymph node. Regarding subset: memory CD4+ T cells, CD4+CD45RO+CD25-. The receptors shown here come from a female donor with breast cancer.

Written as DNA, the CDR3 is TGCGCCAGCAGCCCCGGGACAGGAGCTAAAAGTTCACCCCTCCACTTT. It specifies CASSPGTGAKSSPLHF. The chain recombines TRBV5-1 with TRBJ1-6; 8 nucleotides agree with TRBD1. This CDR3 region has 16 residues. From germline, CDR1 is SGHRS and CDR2 YFSETQ. Losses at the gene ends were 4 bases for V and 9 bases for J; bases not matched to a gene: 12.

This clonotype turned up a few times. The V gene is TRBV5-1, the J gene TRBJ1-1; D not certain. CDR1 is SGHRS and CDR2 is YFSETQ in the germline V gene. Trimming removed 4 bases at V and 3 bases at J, with 19 bases between. The CDR3 is 16 amino acids. Written as DNA, the CDR3 is TGCGCCAGCAGCCCCCAACCCACGGGGATTGACACTGAAGCTTTCTTT. Its protein product is CASSPQPTGIDTEAFF.